This T cell receptor beta chain was sequenced during a study of T cells expressing NK-cell markers. At the level of the study: Sorted CD3+CD56-NKG2C+, CD3+CD56+NKG2C- and CD3+CD56+NKG2C+ T cells were the source of the TCR beta repertoires.

The length of the CDR3 is 15 residues. TCRdb reprocessed the 5' RACE reads, keeping one entry per CDR3 protein, no DNA. Found here are approximately 440,000 distinct CDR3 sequences; the top ten clones hold over 1.3%. The genes are TRBV12-3 or TRBV12-4 and TRBJ2-4; lacking DNA, the TRBD1 call made by TCRdb goes unchecked. This TCR came from a woman aged 45-65 years in good health. The material sequenced was blood T cells: a sorted CD56 or NKG2C T cell subset, CD4+ or CD8+ T cells, or bulk PBMC T cells (not recorded which). CDR3 protein: CASTLAGGAKNIQYF.